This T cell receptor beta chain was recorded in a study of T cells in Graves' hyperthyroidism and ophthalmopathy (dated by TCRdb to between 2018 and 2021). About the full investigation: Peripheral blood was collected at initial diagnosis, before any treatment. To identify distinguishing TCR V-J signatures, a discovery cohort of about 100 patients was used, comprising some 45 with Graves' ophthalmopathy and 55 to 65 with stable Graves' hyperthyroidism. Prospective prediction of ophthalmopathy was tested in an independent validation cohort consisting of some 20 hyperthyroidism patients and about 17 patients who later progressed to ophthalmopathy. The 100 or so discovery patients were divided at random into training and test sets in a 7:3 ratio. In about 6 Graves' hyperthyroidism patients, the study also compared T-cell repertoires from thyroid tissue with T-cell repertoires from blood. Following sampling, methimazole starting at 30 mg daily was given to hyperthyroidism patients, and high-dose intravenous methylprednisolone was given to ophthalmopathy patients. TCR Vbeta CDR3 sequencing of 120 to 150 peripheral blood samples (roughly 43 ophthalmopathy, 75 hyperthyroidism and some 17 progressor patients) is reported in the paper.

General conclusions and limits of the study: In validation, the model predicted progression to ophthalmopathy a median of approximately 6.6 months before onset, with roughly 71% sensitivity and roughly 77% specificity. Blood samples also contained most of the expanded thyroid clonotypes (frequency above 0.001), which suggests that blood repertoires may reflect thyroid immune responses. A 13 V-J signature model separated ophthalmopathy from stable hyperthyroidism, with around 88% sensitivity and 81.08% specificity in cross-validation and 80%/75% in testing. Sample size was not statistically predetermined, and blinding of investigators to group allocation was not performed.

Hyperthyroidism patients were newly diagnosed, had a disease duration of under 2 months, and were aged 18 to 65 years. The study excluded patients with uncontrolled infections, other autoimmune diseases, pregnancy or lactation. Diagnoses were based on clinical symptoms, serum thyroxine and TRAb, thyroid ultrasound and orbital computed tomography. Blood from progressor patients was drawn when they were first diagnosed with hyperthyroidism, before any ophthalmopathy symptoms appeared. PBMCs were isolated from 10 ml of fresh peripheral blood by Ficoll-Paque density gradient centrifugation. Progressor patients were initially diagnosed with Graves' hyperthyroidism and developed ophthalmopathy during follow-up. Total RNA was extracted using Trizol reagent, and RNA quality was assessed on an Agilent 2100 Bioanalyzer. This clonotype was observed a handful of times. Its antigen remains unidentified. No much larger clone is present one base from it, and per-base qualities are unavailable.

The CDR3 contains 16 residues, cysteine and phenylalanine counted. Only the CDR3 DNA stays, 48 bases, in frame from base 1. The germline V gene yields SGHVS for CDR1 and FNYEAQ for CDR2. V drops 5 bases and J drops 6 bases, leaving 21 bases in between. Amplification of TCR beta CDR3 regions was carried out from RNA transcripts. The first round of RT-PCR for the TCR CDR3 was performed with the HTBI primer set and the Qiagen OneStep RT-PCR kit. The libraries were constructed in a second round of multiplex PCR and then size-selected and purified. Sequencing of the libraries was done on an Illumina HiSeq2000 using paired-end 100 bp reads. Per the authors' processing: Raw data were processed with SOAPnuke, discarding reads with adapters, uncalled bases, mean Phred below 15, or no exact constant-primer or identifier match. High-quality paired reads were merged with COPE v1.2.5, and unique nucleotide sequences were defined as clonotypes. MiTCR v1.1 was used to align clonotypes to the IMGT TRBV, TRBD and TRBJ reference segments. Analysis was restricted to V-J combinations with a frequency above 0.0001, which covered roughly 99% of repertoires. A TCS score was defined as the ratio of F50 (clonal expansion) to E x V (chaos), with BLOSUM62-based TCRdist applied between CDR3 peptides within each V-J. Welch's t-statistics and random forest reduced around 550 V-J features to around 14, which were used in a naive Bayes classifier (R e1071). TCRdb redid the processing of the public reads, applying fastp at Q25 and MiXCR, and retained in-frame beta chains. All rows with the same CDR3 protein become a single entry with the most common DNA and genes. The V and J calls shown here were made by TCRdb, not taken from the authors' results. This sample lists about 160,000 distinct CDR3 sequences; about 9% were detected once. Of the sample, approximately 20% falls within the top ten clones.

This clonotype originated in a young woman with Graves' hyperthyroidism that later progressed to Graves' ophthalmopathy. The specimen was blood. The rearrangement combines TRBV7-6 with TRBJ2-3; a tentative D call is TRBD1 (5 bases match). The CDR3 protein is CASSRKRVLNRDTQYF. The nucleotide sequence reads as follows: TGTGCCAGCAGCCGGAAACGGGTTCTAAACAGGGATACGCAGTATTTT.